The 24 T cell receptor beta chains below come from one sample, sequenced in a study of T cell responses to AZD1222 COVID-19 vaccine. The method was immunoSEQ multiplex PCR; TCRdb's version includes in-frame clones alone and lacks a portion of them. The repertoire holds roughly 150,000 clones, with roughly 85% as singletons. The input for sequencing was peripheral blood, taken on day 0 of AZD1222 vaccination. The receptors originated from an adult in good health.

The count of this clone is one. The genes are TRBV2 and TRBJ2-1; possible D gene TRBD1, 5 bases. V lost 2 bases and J 4 bases, leaving 9 bases between the germline ends. Looked up from germline, CDR1 is SNHLY and CDR2 is FYNNEI. The CDR3 totals 14 residues. CDR3 bases: TGTGCCAGCAGTGAACAGGGCTATTACAATGAGCAGTTCTTC. Translation gives CASSEQGYYNEQFF.

This clone was observed a handful of times. The chain joins TRBV6-5 to TRBJ2-1, with no clear D. Germline loops: CDR1 MNHEY, CDR2 SVGAGI. This CDR3 comprises 11 residues. V was pared by 4 bases and J by 9 bases, with 7 bases between. CDR3 region: CASSWGIEQFF. In nucleotides, the CDR3 is TGTGCCAGCAGTTGGGGAATTGAGCAGTTCTTC.

The count of this clone is one. The rearrangement uses TRBV11-2 and TRBJ2-7; D gene ambiguous. CDR3 length: 12 amino acids. With 4 bases removed from V and 4 bases from J, the gap between germline ends came to 8 bases. From germline, CDR1 is SGHAT and CDR2 FQNNGV. CDR3 sequence: CASSYSRYEQYF. Here the CDR3 DNA reads TGTGCCAGCAGCTATTCACGGTACGAGCAGTACTTC.

The V gene is TRBV5-8, the J gene TRBJ2-7; no reliable D call. From germline, CDR1 is SGHTS and CDR2 YDEGEE. The CDR3 loop spans 14 amino acids. The V gene lost 3 bases and the J gene lost 11 bases, with 21 bases spanning the gap. The CDR3 reads CASSSLTASSREYF. The CDR3 DNA reads TGTGCCAGCAGCTCGCTAACGGCCTCCTCAAGGGAGTACTTC.

Here the CDR3 DNA reads TGTGCCAGCAGCGTAGAGGCAGGGCCGAACACTGAAGCTTTCTTT. This encodes CASSVEAGPNTEAFF. The chain combines TRBV9 with TRBJ1-1, with D possibly matching TRBD1 (5 bases). CDR3 length equals 15 residues. With 0 bases removed from V and 1 base from J, the gap between germline ends came to 10 bases. Germline V gene sequence: CDR1 SGDLS, CDR2 YYNGEE. Variable domain in full (rest from reference TRBV9 and TRBJ1-1): DSGVTQTPKHLITATGQRVTLRCSPRSGDLSVYWYQQSLDQGLQFLIQYYNGEERAKGNILERFSAQQFPDLHSELNLSSLELGDSALYFCASSVEAGPNTEAFFGQGTRLTVV.

The chain is built from TRBV30 and TRBJ2-2; D remains ambiguous. The germline V and J ends were trimmed by 0 bases and 7 bases, with 6 bases remaining between them. Germline V gene data show CDR1 as GTSNPN and CDR2 as SVGIG (reference sequence). The CDR3 is made up of 12 amino acids. CDR3 bases: TGTGCCTGGAGTGTACAAGTCGGGGAGCTGTTTTTT. The encoded protein is CAWSVQVGELFF.

The V call is TRBV12-3 or TRBV12-4, the J call TRBJ2-7; D remains unclear. The ends were cut back, 5 bases at V and 4 bases at J, with 12 bases in the middle. There are 13 residues in the CDR3. For the CDR3, the DNA is TGTGCCAGCAGTAGTTCGGTGGGATACGAGCAGTACTTC. Translated: CASSSSVGYEQYF.

This chain connects TRBV18 to TRBJ2-3; D remains ambiguous. This CDR3 comprises 13 residues. CDR1 is KGHSH and CDR2 is LQKENI in the germline V gene. Trimming left V 0 bases short and J 3 bases short, with 4 bases between. The CDR3: CASSPPGTDTQYF. The CDR3 DNA sequence: TGTGCCAGCTCACCACCGGGGACAGATACGCAGTATTTT.

The gene calls are TRBV5-1 and TRBJ2-1; a possible D gene is TRBD1 (6 bases). From germline, CDR1 is SGHRS and CDR2 YFSETQ. V was cut by 4 bases and J by 2 bases, with 16 bases left in between. The length of the CDR3 is 16 residues. CDR3 sequence reads: CASSPPGERTYNEQFF. The CDR3 bases are TGCGCCAGCAGCCCGCCAGGGGAGAGGACCTACAATGAGCAGTTCTTC.

The chain recombines TRBV10-3 with TRBJ1-2; D not certain. In germline, CDR1 is ENHRY, CDR2 SYGVKD. The CDR3 is made up of 13 amino acids. Trimming removed 2 bases at V and 0 bases at J, with 4 bases between. The CDR3 coding sequence is TGTGCCATCAGTGAGGACACTAACTATGGCTACACCTTC. It translates to CAISEDTNYGYTF.

The chain is built from TRBV4-2 and TRBJ1-4, with a weak D call TRBD1 (5 bases). This CDR3 is 15 amino acids long. Trimming pared 0 bases from V and 6 bases from J, leaving 11 bases between. From germline, CDR1 is LGHNA and CDR2 YNFKEQ. DNA of the CDR3: TGTGCCAGCAGCCAAGACAGGGTAAGAGATGAAAAACTGTTTTTT. Translation gives CASSQDRVRDEKLFF.

The chain joins TRBV7-8 to TRBJ2-7; 10 bases map to TRBD2. V was pared by 5 bases and J by 9 bases, with 10 bases of the junction left unmatched. The germline gives CDR1 SGHVS, CDR2 FQNEAQ. The CDR3 loop spans 14 amino acids. This CDR3 reads CASSPGTSVIRQYF. The CDR3, as DNA: TGTGCCAGCAGCCCCGGGACTAGCGTAATAAGGCAGTACTTC.

The V call is TRBV24-1, the J call TRBJ2-3, with 7 bases aligning to TRBD2. Germline V gene lookup returns CDR1 KGHDR and CDR2 SFDVKD. The J segment lost 0 bases and the V segment lost 10 bases, leaving 3 bases of the junction unmatched. The CDR3 has 13 amino acids. CDR3 amino acids: CATGGTSTDTQYF. CDR3 bases: TGTGCCACGGGGGGGACTAGCACAGATACGCAGTATTTT.

This chain links TRBV2 with TRBJ2-7, with 11 positions matching TRBD2. V gave up 6 bases and J gave up 0 bases; unmatched junction bases: 4. CDR3 length: 15 amino acids. Germline V CDR1 and CDR2: SNHLY, FYNNEI. CDR3 sequence: CASSPTSGSSYEQYF. The DNA for the CDR3 is TGTGCCAGCAGCCCAACTAGCGGGAGCTCCTACGAGCAGTACTTC.

V gene TRBV9 combines with J gene TRBJ2-7, with 7 bases that match TRBD2. V dropped 4 bases and J dropped 2; count of bases not matched to a gene: 9. The germline CDR1 and CDR2 sequences are SGDLS and YYNGEE. The CDR3 covers 15 residues. CDR3 protein: CASSLEGTSAYEQYF. The CDR3, as DNA: TGTGCCAGCAGCCTAGAGGGTACTAGCGCCTACGAGCAGTACTTC.

The V and J genes are TRBV28 and TRBJ1-2; D not resolved. Germline CDR1 and CDR2: MDHEN and SYDVKM. With 6 bases removed from V and 4 bases from J, the gap between germline ends came to 12 bases. CDR3 length: 13 amino acids. As DNA, the CDR3 is TGTGCCAGCAGCCTTGTGAACCTCTATGGCTACACCTTC. Protein: CASSLVNLYGYTF.

V gene TRBV7-6 combines with J gene TRBJ1-1; unclear D gene. This CDR3 has 14 residues. V lost 1 base and J 4 bases, leaving 10 bases between the germline ends. Germline CDR1 reads SGHVS; CDR2 reads FNYEAQ. As DNA, the CDR3 is TGTGCCAGCAGCTTAGATATGGGTAGCACTGAAGCTTTCTTT. The encoded protein is CASSLDMGSTEAFF.

The V call is TRBV11-2, the J call TRBJ2-3; TRBD1 is a possible D gene (6 bases). Trimming left V 4 bases short and J 3 bases short, with 20 bases between. CDR1 SGHAT and CDR2 FQNNGV come from the germline V gene. The CDR3 is made up of 17 amino acids. CDR3 sequence (DNA): TGTGCCAGCAGCTCGGGTTGGACAGTTTATTCTACAGATACGCAGTATTTT. Translation gives CASSSGWTVYSTDTQYF.

This clone was counted only a few times. V is TRBV25-1 and J is TRBJ1-1, with 7 bases identical to TRBD1. The V gene's germline CDR1 is MGHDK and CDR2 SYGVNS. This CDR3 comprises 14 residues. J lost 3 bases, V lost 4 bases, and 5 bases had no gene match. The CDR3 loop reads CASSATGEYTEAFF. The CDR3 DNA sequence: TGTGCCAGCAGTGCTACAGGGGAGTACACTGAAGCTTTCTTT.

The chain links TRBV19 to TRBJ2-2; D ambiguous. The CDR3 length is 15 residues. CDR1 and CDR2 from the germline V gene are LNHDA and SQIVND (reference sequence). The germline V and J ends were trimmed by 6 bases and 5 bases, with 16 bases remaining between them. The CDR3 DNA reads TGTGCCAGTAGACTTACTGAAAGGGTAACCGGGGAGCTGTTTTTT. It yields the protein CASRLTERVTGELFF.

J is TRBJ2-1 and V is TRBV15; D is uncertain. The length of the CDR3 is 13 residues. Germline-derived CDR1 and CDR2 are LNHNV and YYDKDF (reference sequence). Trimming took 3 bases from V and 6 from J, leaving 9 bases between them. The CDR3 coding sequence is TGTGCCACCAGCAGTGCTAGGGCCAATGAGCAGTTCTTC. The encoded protein is CATSSARANEQFF.

The chain couples TRBV9 to TRBJ1-1; D uncertain. The germline gives CDR1 SGDLS, CDR2 YYNGEE. V was shortened by 0 bases and J by 5 bases, with 8 bases between the two germline ends. The CDR3 runs to 13 residues. The CDR3 coding sequence is TGTGCCAGCAGCGTAGCTCTCGGGACTGAAGCTTTCTTT. This codes for CASSVALGTEAFF. Full variable domain (remainder filled in from reference TRBV9 and TRBJ1-1): DSGVTQTPKHLITATGQRVTLRCSPRSGDLSVYWYQQSLDQGLQFLIQYYNGEERAKGNILERFSAQQFPDLHSELNLSSLELGDSALYFCASSVALGTEAFFGQGTRLTVV.

This chain joins TRBV19 and TRBJ1-5; the D gene is possibly TRBD1 (6 bases). Germline CDR1 reads LNHDA; CDR2 reads SQIVND (reference sequence). V was pared by 1 base and J by 0 bases, with 16 bases between. The CDR3 is 18 residues long. The CDR3 protein is CASSIGPGASYSNQPQHF. CDR3 nucleotide sequence: TGTGCCAGTAGTATAGGCCCGGGGGCGAGTTATAGCAATCAGCCCCAGCATTTT. The full variable domain, completed using reference TRBV19 and TRBJ1-5, is DGGITQSPKYLFRKEGQNVTLSCEQNLNHDAMYWYRQDPGQGLRLIYYSQIVNDFQKGDIAEGYSVSREKKESFPLTVTSAQKNPTAFYLCASSIGPGASYSNQPQHFGDGTRLSIL.

This clone appeared a single time. The chain employs TRBV5-1 and TRBJ1-4; D is possibly TRBD1 (6 bases). This CDR3 is 14 amino acids long. Germline-derived CDR1 and CDR2 are SGHRS and YFSETQ. V was clipped by 0 bases and J by 8 bases, with 11 bases between them. The CDR3 coding sequence is TGCGCCAGCAGCTTGGGTCGGGGGGCGGAAAAACTGTTTTTT. Translating it yields CASSLGRGAEKLFF.